Shown below are 14 T cell receptor beta chains from a single sample sequenced in a study of shared T cell receptors in the human thymus. This table comes from immunoSEQ multiplex PCR, and its TCRdb copy is limited to in-frame clones, with some not included. The profile shows over 450,000 clones, around 78% of them singletons. The same sample was also used in a study of human thymus T cells.

The material sequenced was thymocytes. These receptors all come from a boy in the first two years of life with a congenital heart defect.

The rearrangement joins TRBV2 to TRBJ2-6; D gene unclear. V was clipped by 4 bases and J by 0 bases, with 16 bases between them. This CDR3 is 18 amino acids long. The germline V gene encodes CDR1 SNHLY and CDR2 FYNNEI. The CDR3 DNA sequence: TGTGCCAGCAGTGTTGAACCCACGCGTAGCTCTGGGGCCAACGTCCTGACTTTC. Protein sequence: CASSVEPTRSSGANVLTF.

The chain uses TRBV27 and TRBJ2-7, with D uncertain. V was shortened by 3 bases and J by 3 bases, with 15 bases between the two germline ends. The CDR3 spans 15 residues. Germline CDR1 is MNHEY and CDR2 is SMNVEV (reference sequence). CDR3 in amino acids: CASSFRSPNFYEQYF. The CDR3 DNA reads TGTGCCAGCAGTTTCCGGTCTCCCAATTTCTACGAGCAGTACTTC.

V usage is TRBV9 and J usage is TRBJ1-5, with D maybe TRBD1 (6 bases). The V and J ends lost 7 bases and 4 bases respectively, with 15 bases between them. CDR3 size: 14 residues. Germline assignment: CDR1 SGDLS and CDR2 YYNGEE. CDR3 protein: CASAPGGGNQPQHF. The CDR3 DNA is TGTGCCAGCGCCCCGGGAGGGGGGAATCAGCCCCAGCATTTT.

CDR3 bases: TGCGCCAGCAGTGAGCGGGCAGGGGCCTACGAGCAGTACTTC. Translating gives CASSERAGAYEQYF. The chain uses TRBV10-1 and TRBJ2-7; D is possibly TRBD1 (6 bases). CDR1 is WNHNN, CDR2 SYGVQD, per germline (reference sequence). V was shortened by 2 bases and J by 2 bases, with 10 bases between the two germline ends. The CDR3 contains 14 residues.

This chain links TRBV11-3 with TRBJ2-1; D perhaps matches TRBD2 (6 bases). The V end was cut by 5 bases, the J end by 3 bases, with 20 bases between. In germline, CDR1 is SGHNT, CDR2 YENEEA. The CDR3 runs 17 residues. CDR3 in amino acids: CASSPSGGPSVYNEQFF. CDR3 coding DNA: TGTGCCAGCAGCCCCTCCGGTGGGCCTAGCGTCTACAATGAGCAGTTCTTC.

V usage is TRBV7-2 and J usage is TRBJ1-1, with 7 bases that match TRBD1. CDR1 is SGHTA, CDR2 FQGNSA, per germline. The CDR3 is 13 amino acids. V was pared by 9 bases and J by 4 bases, with 8 bases of the junction left unmatched. CDR3 protein: CASRGGEGTEAFF. Written as DNA, the CDR3 is TGTGCCAGTCGAGGGGGCGAGGGCACTGAAGCTTTCTTT.

The CDR3 reads CASSIVGTSGGSNTGELFF. CDR3 DNA sequence: TGTGCCAGTAGTATAGTCGGGACTAGCGGGGGCTCGAACACCGGGGAGCTGTTTTTT. The chain uses TRBV19 and TRBJ2-2; 14 bases line up with TRBD2. Germline CDR1 and CDR2: LNHDA and SQIVND (reference sequence). After removal of 1 base from V and 0 bases from J, the junction contained 4 bases not matched to a gene. The CDR3 is 19 amino acids.

J is TRBJ2-5 and V is TRBV7-4; 9 bases are a match to TRBD1. CDR3 length: 13 residues. The junction had 6 bases not matched to a gene; V was cut back by 4 bases and J by 9 bases. Germline-derived CDR1 and CDR2 are SGHVT and SQSDAQ. The CDR3: CASSSLGQGPQYF. CDR3 DNA sequence: TGTGCCAGCAGCTCGTTGGGACAGGGTCCCCAGTACTTC.

This chain connects TRBV19 to TRBJ2-1; 11 positions match TRBD2. This CDR3 spans 17 amino acids. With 3 bases clipped from V and 9 bases from J, the junction kept 13 bases outside the gene matches. Germline loops: CDR1 LNHDA, CDR2 SQIVND (reference sequence). The CDR3 DNA is TGTGCCAGTAGTATGACTACTAGCGGGAGCTATTGGGGTGAGCAGTTCTTC. Its translation is CASSMTTSGSYWGEQFF.

This rearrangement joins TRBV4-3 to TRBJ2-1, with D tentatively TRBD2 (6 bases). The CDR3 consists of 20 residues. In germline, CDR1 is LGHNA, CDR2 YSLEER. Trimming removed 0 bases from V and 4 bases from J, with 25 bases in between. The CDR3 protein is CASSQESRNIIRERYNEQFF. The CDR3 coding sequence is TGCGCCAGCAGCCAAGAAAGTCGAAACATAATCCGGGAGAGGTACAATGAGCAGTTCTTC.

This clone was detected only a few times. The chain employs TRBV15 and TRBJ2-6, with a weak D call TRBD1 (5 bases). V shed 2 bases and J shed 3 bases, with 8 bases lying between them. Germline-derived CDR1 and CDR2 are LNHNV and YYDKDF (reference sequence). This CDR3 is 15 amino acids long. DNA for the CDR3: TGTGCCACCAGCAGATGCAGGGTTGGGGCCAACGTCCTGACTTTC. Protein product: CATSRCRVGANVLTF.

The chain is built from TRBV11-3 and TRBJ2-1, with D perhaps TRBD1 (6 bases). V was shortened by 5 bases and J by 5 bases, with 28 bases between the two germline ends. Germline lookup yields CDR1 SGHNT and CDR2 YENEEA. The CDR3 length is 19 residues. Written as DNA, the CDR3 is TGTGCCAGCAGCCAAAGGAAGGGGACAACTGCCCTCCAAAACAATGAGCAGTTCTTC. Its translation: CASSQRKGTTALQNNEQFF.

The chain links TRBV7-9 to TRBJ2-7, with a tentative D call TRBD1 (5 bases). Germline assignment: CDR1 SEHNR and CDR2 FQNEAQ (reference sequence). V lost 2 bases to trimming and J lost 1 base, with 21 bases between them. This CDR3 contains 18 residues. The CDR3 protein is CASSLFIHRVDTSYEQYF. In nucleotides, the CDR3 is TGTGCCAGCAGCTTATTTATCCACCGTGTGGACACGTCCTACGAGCAGTACTTC.

The gene calls are TRBV4-1 and TRBJ2-1; D possibly corresponds to TRBD2 (7 bases). The germline gives CDR1 MGHRA, CDR2 YSYEKL. Trimming removed 3 bases from V and 15 bases from J, with 18 bases in between. The CDR3 spans 13 residues. CDR3 protein: CASSQGGPGLRFF. The CDR3 DNA follows: TGCGCCAGCAGCCAGGGGGGCCCGGGACTAAGGTTCTTC.